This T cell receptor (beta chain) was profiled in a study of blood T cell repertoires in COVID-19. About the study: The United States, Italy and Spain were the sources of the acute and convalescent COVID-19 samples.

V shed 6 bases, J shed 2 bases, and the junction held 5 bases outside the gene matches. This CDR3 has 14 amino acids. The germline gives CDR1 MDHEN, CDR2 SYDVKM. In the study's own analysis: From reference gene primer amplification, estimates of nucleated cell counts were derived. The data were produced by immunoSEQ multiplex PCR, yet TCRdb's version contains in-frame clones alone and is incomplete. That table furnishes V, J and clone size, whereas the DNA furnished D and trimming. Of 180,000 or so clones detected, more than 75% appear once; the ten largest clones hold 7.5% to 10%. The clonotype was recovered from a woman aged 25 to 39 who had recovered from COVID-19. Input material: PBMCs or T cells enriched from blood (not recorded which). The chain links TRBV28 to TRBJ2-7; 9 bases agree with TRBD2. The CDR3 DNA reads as TGTGCCAGCAGCGGGACTAGCCGAGCCTACGAGCAGTACTTC. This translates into CASSGTSRAYEQYF.